This T cell receptor beta chain derives from a study of CD8+CD57+ T cells in acquired aplastic anemia. Background on the study: Sorted CD4+ and CD8+ cells yielded DNA averaging about 3.1 ug.

With respect to this clonotype: The antigen is undetermined. A read error may be the cause here, since a much bigger clone is one base away. Because the CDR3 is missing its conserved closing phenylalanine or tryptophan, this is likely a read error.

Genomic DNA templated the TCR beta VDJ and CDR3 profiling. MiXCR, applied by TCRdb to the reads, yields one record per CDR3 protein. In the table there are some 130,000 distinct CDR3 sequences, 40% to 45% of which are singletons. Study findings and constraints: The study identified almost 30 CD8+ CDR3 sequences shared by patients and controls. Patients showed no significant difference from controls in CD8+ Simpson's diversity.

The source material was sorted CD4+, CD8+, or CD8+CD57+ T cells (not recorded which) from PBMCs. The receptor's source is a human donor in good health, serving as a control.

The CDR3 DNA reads as TGTGCCAGCCAATCGGGACAGTCGGTGAACGAGCAGTACCTC. This sequence encodes CASQSGQSVNEQYL. This chain connects TRBV6-2 or TRBV6-3 to TRBJ2-7; 7 nucleotides match TRBD1. V shed 8 bases and J 5 bases; nucleotides not matched to a gene: 12. The CDR3 length is 14 residues. Germline loops: CDR1 MNHEY, CDR2 SVGEGT.